The 23 T cell receptor beta chains in this list originate from one sample, sequenced in a study of tumor and adjacent non-tumor tissue in lung cancer. This sample's RNA came from whole unsorted tissue. More than 3 cm separated this lung sample from the edge of the tumor. The library came from three nested PCR rounds adapted from ARM-PCR protocols. TCRdb called the multiplex PCR reads again in MiXCR, with one record for every CDR3 protein. The sample lists over 100,000 distinct CDR3 sequences; roughly three fifths were seen once. Sequences were obtained from distant non-tumor lung tissue. All receptors come from a man aged 55 to 69 with non-small cell lung cancer.

Regarding this clonotype: An end of the junction differs from the germline gene, which may be a read error. The chain is built from TRBV29-1 and TRBJ1-2; possibly TRBD1 for D (6 bases). The CDR3 runs to 13 residues. The germline V gene encodes CDR1 SQVTM and CDR2 ANQGSEA. The CDR3 nucleotides read TGTAGCGTTGAAGATCAACAGGGTACCGACTACACCTTC. This translates into CSVEDQQGTDYTF. Variable domain in full (rest from reference TRBV29-1 and TRBJ1-2): SAVISQKPSRDICQRGTSLTIQCQVDSQVTMMFWYRQQPGQSLTLIATANQGSEATYESGFVIDKFPISRPNLTFSTLTVSNMSPEDSSIYLCSVEDQQGTDYTFGSGTRLTVV.

This clonotype has at least ten counts. The chain recombines TRBV5-4 with TRBJ1-2; 8 positions match TRBD1. CDR1 is SGHNT, CDR2 YYREEE, per germline (reference sequence). The J segment lost 4 bases and the V segment lost 3 bases, leaving 5 bases of the junction unmatched. The CDR3 is 14 residues long. Here the CDR3 reads CASSSNRGSYGYTF. In DNA, the CDR3 is TGTGCCAGCAGCTCGAACAGGGGGAGCTATGGCTACACCTTC.

Written as DNA, the CDR3 is TGCGCCAGCAGCCAAGTACAAACCGGGATAGGGGGACACACCATATATTTT. Encoded protein: CASSQVQTGIGGHTIYF. V usage is TRBV4-1 and J usage is TRBJ1-3; perhaps TRBD1 as D (6 bases). V lost 1 base, J lost 8 bases, and 21 bases lay in between. This CDR3 spans 17 amino acids. Germline CDR1 is MGHRA and CDR2 is YSYEKL.

This chain joins TRBV6-6 and TRBJ1-1; TRBD1 might be the D (6 bases). The V end lost 8 bases, the J end lost 8 bases, and 21 bases lay between the germline ends. Germline CDR1 reads MNHNY; CDR2 reads SVGAGI (reference sequence). The CDR3 length is 14 residues. The CDR3 sequence is CASDYPEGGAEAFF. The CDR3 nucleotides are TGTGCCAGCGATTACCCAGAGGGGGGGGCGGAAGCTTTCTTT.

At least ten counts were recorded for this clonotype. The V and J genes are TRBV5-5 and TRBJ1-4; no definite D call. CDR3 size: 15 residues. Per germline, CDR1 SGHKS and CDR2 YYEKEE (reference sequence). V lost 4 bases, J lost 0 bases, and 10 bases lay in between. CDR3 residues: CASSTTQTTNEKLFF. The CDR3 bases are TGTGCCAGCAGCACGACGCAGACAACTAATGAAAAACTGTTTTTT. The full variable domain, its missing parts supplied by reference TRBV5-5 and TRBJ1-4, is DAGVTQSPTHLIKTRGQQVTLRCSPISGHKSVSWYQQVLGQGPQFIFQYYEKEERGRGNFPDRFSARQFPNYSSELNVNALLLGDSALYLCASSTTQTTNEKLFFGSGTQLSVL.

The table lists this clonotype with a few counts. Sequence at one end of the junction differs from germline and may be a read error. The DNA for the CDR3 is TGTGCCAGCAGCTTAGCGGCGGGAGGATCTGTCTGCAATGAGCAGCTCTTC. It yields the protein CASSLAAGGSVCNEQLF. The chain couples TRBV11-3 to TRBJ2-1; TRBD2 matches 8 bases. Germline V gene sequence: CDR1 SGHNT, CDR2 YENEEA. This CDR3 region has 17 residues.

As concerns this clonotype: A much larger clonotype is one base distant, so this may be a read error. The chain joins TRBV20-1 to TRBJ2-5; 9 bases match TRBD2. V shed 8 bases, J shed 5 bases, and the junction held 3 bases outside the gene matches. The CDR3 length is 11 residues. Germline CDR1 and CDR2: DFQATT and SNEGSKA (reference sequence). The CDR3 DNA is TGCAGTACCCTAGCGGGGGAGACCCAGTACTTC. Translation gives CSTLAGETQYF.

Remarks on this clonotype: The germline gene is not matched at one end of the junction; a read error may be the cause. Written as DNA, the CDR3 is TGTGCCAGCAGTTACACGGGGTCCCTTCTTGAAGCTTTATTT. It encodes CASSYTGSLLEALF. V usage is TRBV7-9 and J usage is TRBJ1-1; D unresolved. The CDR3 length is 14 residues. Germline V lookup: CDR1 SEHNR, CDR2 FQNEAQ (reference sequence).

The chain employs TRBV11-2 and TRBJ1-3; the match to TRBD1 covers 9 bases. Germline CDR1 is SGHAT and CDR2 is FQNNGV. This CDR3 has 14 residues. V lost 5 bases to trimming and J lost 8 bases; unmatched junction nucleotides: 7. The CDR3 protein is CASSVPGTGYTIYF. CDR3 bases: TGTGCCAGCAGCGTTCCCGGGACAGGGTACACCATATATTTT.

Points on this clonotype: This may come from a read error, since a much larger clone is one base off. V usage is TRBV6-1 and J usage is TRBJ1-1, with D hard to call. This CDR3 is 13 amino acids long. The V gene's germline CDR1 is MNHNS and CDR2 SASEGT. CDR3 nucleotide sequence: TGTGTCAGCAGTGAGTGGCAGAACACTGAAGCTTTCTTT. It translates to CVSSEWQNTEAFF.

This clonotype was picked up a small number of times. One base away lies a much larger clone, so this may be a sequencing read error. The V call is TRBV4-1, the J call TRBJ1-1; perhaps TRBD1 as D (6 bases). In germline, CDR1 is MGHRA, CDR2 YSYEKL. There are 16 residues in the CDR3. The CDR3 region has the DNA TGCGCCAGCAGCCAGCAAACCGGGACCGGGGACACTGGAGCTTTCTTT. Its protein product is CASSQQTGTGDTGAFF.

The V gene is TRBV6-2 or TRBV6-3, the J gene TRBJ2-2; possible D gene TRBD1, 5 bases. The CDR3 totals 15 residues. The V end lost 3 bases, the J end lost 7 bases, and 15 bases lay between the germline ends. Looked up from germline, CDR1 is MNHEY and CDR2 is SVGEGT. CDR3 in DNA: TGTGCCAGCAGTTATCAAGGGGCGAACCTCGGGGAGCTGTTTTTT. It is translated as CASSYQGANLGELFF.

This clonotype was counted at least ten times. The rearrangement joins TRBV29-1 to TRBJ2-5, with D possibly called TRBD1 or TRBD2 (5 bases each). Trimming stripped 2 bases from V and 9 bases from J, with 19 bases between. Germline CDR1 is SQVTM and CDR2 is ANQGSEA. The CDR3 is made up of 14 amino acids. CDR3 nucleotides: TGCAGCGTTGAATATCGAAACAGGCCCGGGGCCCAGTACTTC. Amino acids: CSVEYRNRPGAQYF.

Remarks on this clonotype: Germline is not matched at one junction end, which may reflect a read error. V is TRBV6-5 and J is TRBJ2-1; TRBD2 is a possible D gene (6 bases). The germline V gene has CDR1 MNHEY and CDR2 SVGAGI. The CDR3 is made up of 13 amino acids. In DNA, the CDR3 is TGTGCCAGAAGTTACGCGGGGATCAATGAGCTGTTCTTC. Translation gives CARSYAGINELFF.

Comment on this clonotype: One junction end does not reproduce the germline sequence, and a read error may be involved. The V call is TRBV6-6, the J call TRBJ2-7; 13 positions agree with TRBD2. The CDR3 has 16 amino acids. Germline assignment: CDR1 MNHNY and CDR2 SVGAGI (reference sequence). The chain's CDR3 is CASSYSGLAGWCEQYF. In DNA form, the CDR3 reads TGCGCCAGCAGTTACTCGGGACTAGCGGGATGGTGCGAGCAGTACTTC.

This clonotype came up many times. J is TRBJ1-4 and V is TRBV6-2 or TRBV6-3, with D uncertain. CDR3 size: 16 residues. The V gene lost 2 bases and the J gene lost 4 bases, with 14 bases spanning the gap. CDR1 is MNHEY and CDR2 is SVGEGT in the germline V gene. The CDR3: CASSYTATGFNEKLFF. Written as DNA, the CDR3 is TGTGCCAGCAGTTACACAGCGACCGGGTTTAATGAAAAACTGTTTTTT.

This clonotype was observed a handful of times. V and J are TRBV19 and TRBJ1-5; perhaps TRBD1 as D (5 bases). The CDR3 contains 14 residues. Trimming removed 10 bases from V and 6 bases from J, with 19 bases in between. Germline values: CDR1 LNHDA, CDR2 SQIVND (reference sequence). CDR3 in DNA: TGTGCCATCAGTCGGGGGGGGATCGGTCAGCCCCAGCATTTT. As protein: CAISRGGIGQPQHF.

This clonotype was counted between two and nine times. The chain uses TRBV29-1 and TRBJ2-2; TRBD2 matches 12 bases. The CDR3 is 16 amino acids. The germline CDR1 and CDR2 sequences are SQVTM and ANQGSEA. The J segment lost 11 bases and the V segment lost 6 bases, leaving 16 bases of the junction unmatched. Written as DNA, the CDR3 is TGCAGCGTGTACAGGACTAGCGGGACGAACACTGGAGAGCTGTTTTTT. This encodes CSVYRTSGTNTGELFF.

V usage is TRBV5-6 and J usage is TRBJ2-2, with a tentative D call TRBD1 (6 bases). Trimming pared 2 bases from V and 0 bases from J, leaving 8 bases between. Germline-derived CDR1 and CDR2 are SGHDT and YYEEEE. The CDR3 extends over 15 amino acids. The CDR3 is CASSLTGPNTGELFF. The DNA of the CDR3 is TGTGCCAGCAGCTTAACAGGGCCGAACACCGGGGAGCTGTTTTTT.

A remark on this clonotype: At one of its ends the junction is not consistent with the germline gene, which may arise from a read error. The gene calls are TRBV13 and TRBJ2-2; 8 nucleotides align to TRBD2. This CDR3 has 16 amino acids. Looked up from germline, CDR1 is PRHDT and CDR2 is FYEKMQ (reference sequence). Written as DNA, the CDR3 is TGTGCCATCAGCCTTACGACTAGCGAGAACATCGGGGAGCTGTTTTTT. This sequence encodes CAISLTTSENIGELFF. The full variable domain, completed using reference TRBV13 and TRBJ2-2, is AAGVIQSPRHLIKEKRETATLKCYPIPRHDTVYWYQQGPGQDPQFLISFYEKMQSDKGSIPDRFSAQQFSDYHSELNMSSLELGDSALYFCAISLTTSENIGELFFGEGSRLTVL.

Worth noting for this clonotype: With a much larger clone just one base away, this may be a read error. The chain joins TRBV20-1 to TRBJ2-7, with 7 nucleotides matching TRBD2. The J segment lost 5 bases and the V segment lost 2 bases, leaving 6 bases of the junction unmatched. Germline V CDR1 and CDR2: DFQATT, SNEGSKA (reference sequence). This CDR3 has 13 amino acids. CDR3 region: CSARRSGTNEQYF. The CDR3 DNA is TGCAGTGCTAGAAGATCCGGGACTAACGAGCAGTACTTC.

On this clonotype itself: Mismatch with germline at one junction end may stem from a read error. The CDR3 bases are TGTGCCAGCAGCTTGGGACAGGGGACAACAACTAGCACAGATACGCAGTGTTTT. It codes for CASSLGQGTTTSTDTQCF. The chain uses TRBV5-6 and TRBJ2-3; the match to TRBD1 covers 8 bases. Germline-derived CDR1 and CDR2 are SGHDT and YYEEEE. The CDR3 runs 18 residues.

The V and J genes are TRBV11-2 and TRBJ2-7; weak D call: TRBD1 (5 bases). V was clipped by 5 bases and J by 3 bases, with 23 bases between them. Germline CDR1 reads SGHAT; CDR2 reads FQNNGV. CDR3 length: 17 residues. CDR3 sequence: CASSIHLAGLPFYEQYF. The CDR3 DNA reads TGTGCCAGCAGCATACACCTTGCAGGGCTACCTTTCTACGAGCAGTACTTC.